This T cell receptor beta chain originates from a study of tissue T cells after allogeneic stem cell transplantation. Turning to the study itself: Tissue samples with histologically apparent lymphocytes on H&E review were prioritized for sequencing. Notes on the study in general: Within patients, tissue anatomy strongly shaped TCR repertoire composition. Tissue-detected TCR repertoire was only partly captured by blood and spleen T cells.

This clone was detected a few times. The target antigen is unknown. CDR3 size: 13 residues. Germline V gene sequence: CDR1 KGHSH, CDR2 LQKENI. The J segment lost 7 bases and the V segment lost 2 bases, leaving 1 base of the junction unmatched. Clones were read by immunoSEQ multiplex PCR, and TCRdb kept only the in-frame ones, dropping some. The sample yields around 780 clones, about 44% seen once. The clonotype comes from a female patient aged 40-75 years with steroid-refractory graft-versus-host disease after an allogeneic stem cell transplant. Certain T cells may be donor cells from the graft. Sequenced material: jejunal tissue, taken at autopsy. The chain recombines TRBV18 with TRBJ1-4; 7 bases agree with TRBD1. As DNA, the CDR3 is TGTGCCAGCTCACCAGACAGGGTTGAAAAACTGTTTTTT. Amino acid sequence: CASSPDRVEKLFF.